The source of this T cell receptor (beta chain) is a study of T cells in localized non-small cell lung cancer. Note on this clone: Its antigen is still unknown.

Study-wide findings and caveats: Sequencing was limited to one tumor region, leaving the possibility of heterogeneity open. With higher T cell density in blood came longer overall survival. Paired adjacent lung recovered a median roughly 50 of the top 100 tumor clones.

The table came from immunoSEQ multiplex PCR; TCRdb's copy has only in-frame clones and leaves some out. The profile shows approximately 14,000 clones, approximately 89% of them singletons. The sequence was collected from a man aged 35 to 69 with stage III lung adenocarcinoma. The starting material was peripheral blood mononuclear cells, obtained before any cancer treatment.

Here the CDR3 DNA reads TGCGCCAGCAGTGATGGCGGGAGCTCCTACAATGAGCAGTTCTTC. Protein product: CASSDGGSSYNEQFF. The rearrangement joins TRBV10-2 to TRBJ2-1, with 7 positions matching TRBD2. This CDR3 has 15 residues. Germline trimming cut 3 bases from V and 0 bases from J; bases unmatched to any gene: 2. Germline values: CDR1 WSHSY, CDR2 SAAADI.